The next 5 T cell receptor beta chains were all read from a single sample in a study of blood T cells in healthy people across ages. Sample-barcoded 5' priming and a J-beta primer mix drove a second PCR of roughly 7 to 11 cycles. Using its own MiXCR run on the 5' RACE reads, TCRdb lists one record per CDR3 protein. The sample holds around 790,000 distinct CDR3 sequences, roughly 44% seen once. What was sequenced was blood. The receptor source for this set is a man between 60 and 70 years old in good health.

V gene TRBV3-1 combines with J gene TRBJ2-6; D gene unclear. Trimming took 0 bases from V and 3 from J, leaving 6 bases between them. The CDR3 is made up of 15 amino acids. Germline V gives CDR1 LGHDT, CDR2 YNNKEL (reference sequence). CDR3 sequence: CASSQDKGGANVLTF. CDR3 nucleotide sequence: TGTGCCAGCAGCCAAGACAAAGGTGGGGCCAACGTCCTGACTTTC.

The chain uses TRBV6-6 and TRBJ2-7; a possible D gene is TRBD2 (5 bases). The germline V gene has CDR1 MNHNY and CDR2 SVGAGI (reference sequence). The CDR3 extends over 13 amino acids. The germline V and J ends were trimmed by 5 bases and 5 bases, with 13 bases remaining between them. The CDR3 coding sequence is TGTGCCAGCAGTGACGGAGGCGTGGACGAGCAGTACTTC. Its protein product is CASSDGGVDEQYF.

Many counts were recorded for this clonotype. The CDR3 spells CASSQGTRNEQYF. DNA of the CDR3: TGTGCCAGCAGCCAAGGGACCCGGAACGAGCAGTACTTC. The rearrangement joins TRBV14 to TRBJ2-7, with D unclear. The CDR3 is 13 residues long. CDR1 SGHDN and CDR2 FVKESK come from the germline V gene. V shed 1 base and J shed 5 bases, with 9 bases lying between them.

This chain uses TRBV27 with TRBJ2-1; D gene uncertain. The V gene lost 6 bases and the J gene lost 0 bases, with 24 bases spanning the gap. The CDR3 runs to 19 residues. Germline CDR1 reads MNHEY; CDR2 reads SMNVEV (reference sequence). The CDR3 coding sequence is TGTGCCAGCAGCCTCCTGGCCGGGCCAGCCCCGAGCTCCTACAATGAGCAGTTCTTC. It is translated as CASSLLAGPAPSSYNEQFF.

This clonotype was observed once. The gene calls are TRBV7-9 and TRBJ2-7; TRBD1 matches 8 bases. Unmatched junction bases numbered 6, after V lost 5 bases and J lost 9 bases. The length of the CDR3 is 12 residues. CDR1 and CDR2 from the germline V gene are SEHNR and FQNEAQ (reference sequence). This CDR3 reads CASSARTGPQYF. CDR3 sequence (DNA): TGTGCCAGCAGCGCCCGGACAGGGCCGCAGTACTTC.